Sequencing of this T cell receptor (beta chain) was carried out in a study of blood T cell repertoires in COVID-19. Across the whole study: Nucleic acid was either cDNA or gDNA, and it came from T cells, B-cell-depleted T cells, or PBMCs.

The CDR3 is 14 amino acids. Germline V CDR1 and CDR2: LNHDA, SQIVND (reference sequence). Trimming removed 9 bases at V and 6 bases at J, with 18 bases between. Sequencing was performed with immunoSEQ multiplex PCR; in TCRdb, only in-frame clones are kept and a portion is missing. The sample shows over 75,000 clones, 85% to 90% of them seen only once. The rearrangement uses TRBV19 and TRBJ1-5; no clear D gene. Sequencing input: peripheral blood. This clonotype was sampled from a woman aged 80 or over with active COVID-19. This CDR3 is CARSWRWDGQPQHF. For the CDR3, the DNA is TGTGCCAGATCGTGGAGGTGGGATGGTCAGCCCCAGCATTTT.